The present T cell receptor (beta chain) was sequenced within a study of blood T cell repertoires in COVID-19. Study in general: The samples span acute and convalescent COVID-19 from the United States, Italy and Spain.

Original processing methods: How many nucleated cells were present was estimated from reference gene primer amplification. Data came from immunoSEQ multiplex PCR; TCRdb stores just in-frame clones and leaves some out. V and J calls and clone size are those listed in that table; D and trimming were worked out from the DNA. The sample records fewer than 150,000 clones, 75% to 90% being singletons. The CDR3 is 14 amino acids. Trimming removed 2 bases from V and 5 bases from J, with 12 bases in between. Germline V lookup: CDR1 SNHLY, CDR2 FYNNEI. The chain is built from TRBV2 and TRBJ1-2; tentatively, D is TRBD1 (5 bases). The source is a human donor in a cohort sampled during active COVID-19. The sequencing input was peripheral blood. The CDR3 reads CASSENPGPYGYTF. For the CDR3, the DNA is TGTGCCAGCAGTGAAAATCCAGGGCCTTATGGCTACACCTTC.